Below, one T cell receptor beta chain is given with its context. Its antigen is currently not known. Per-base qualities were not stored, and no clone one base away is much larger. In total, more than 500 healthy bone marrow donors made up the cohort. At the time of sampling, every cohort member was nominally healthy, though immune exposures that went unrecorded were likely present. The donor was CMV seronegative and belonged to the group of around 350 seronegative cohort members. A peripheral blood sample was provided by each donor, and peripheral blood mononuclear cells were used for TCR beta sequencing. The Qiagen DNeasy Blood Extraction Kit was used to extract genomic DNA from the blood cell samples. Library prep was done by the immunoSEQ multiplex PCR assay. For the multiplex PCR, a mixture combining 60 forward primers for TCR Vbeta segments and 13 reverse primers for TCR Jbeta segments was used. A multiplex PCR assay on genomic DNA amplified the CDR3 region of rearranged TCR beta genes. The Illumina HiSeq System was used to sequence the amplified TCR beta libraries as 87-base-pair reads. Per the original workflow: In a later analysis, roughly 80 million unique TCR beta chains were counted across the roughly 610 repertoires, and roughly 11 million of these chains were shared by at least two donors. Raw reads were error-corrected and collapsed into unique sequences with a nearest-neighbor algorithm that merged closely related sequences to remove PCR and sequencing errors. To assign V, D and J gene segments, CDR3 sequences were aligned to IMGT reference sequences. For a sequence to be retained, a match of at least six nucleotides was required to both a V gene segment and a J gene segment. A rearrangement was called productive if the CDR3 had no stop codons and remained in frame with V and J, and every other rearrangement was called non-productive. CDR3 was defined by IMGT convention, running from the second conserved V-encoded cysteine to the conserved J-encoded phenylalanine. The earlier analysis of 450 to 750 of the donors excluded any sequence lacking an unambiguous match to a single V gene segment. An earlier analysis of 587 of the donors called V segments functional above 56.7% productive rearrangements and segregating when the between-donor standard deviation exceeded 5%. A statistical classification framework was built to diagnose cytomegalovirus status from the catalog of TCR beta chain sequences. In a later analysis, V and J genes were assigned by comparing TCR nucleotide sequences against IMGT/GENE-DB human TR gene sequences. A later analysis assigned CDR3 sequences and most-parsimonious VDJ recombination scenarios with the TCRdist pipeline. In a later analysis, each TCR beta chain was defined by its CDR3 amino acid sequence together with its V-gene family, and reads without a unique V-gene family were excluded. In a later analysis, several hundred highly shared, low-generation-probability nucleotide sequences were removed to address suspected cross-contamination and a sequencing artifact. A later analysis calculated a clonal expansion index for each public chain from normalized within-repertoire ranks of inferred template counts. In a later analysis, generation probabilities were computed with a VDJ recombination model fitted to out-of-frame rearrangements, and the resulting probabilities were checked against IGoR. In a later analysis, TCR-TCR, TCR-HLA and TCR-CMV co-occurrence was scored with hypergeometric tests, and a repertoire-size bias correction was applied to TCR pairs. A later analysis estimated false discovery rates by permuting HLA or CMV assignments 20 times. In a later analysis, co-occurring TCRs were grouped with DBSCAN, and TCRdist sequence similarity was added when clustering was performed within HLA-allele-positive subsets. Repertoires with fewer than 30,000 or more than 120,000 public chains, plus five repertoires with anomalous nucleotide sharing, were excluded from co-occurrence clustering. TCRdb mirrors the immuneACCESS table, restricted to in-frame sequences. Some clones are absent from its copies; in checked studies, under half trace to an unresolved V gene, and the reason for the others is unknown. Clone size and V and J calls were adopted from that table, with D and trimming inferred from the DNA. In this sample the table shows 94,000 or so clones, over 70% of which occur a single time. The top ten clones comprise about 7.7% of the sample.

The germline ends are 10 bases apart after V is trimmed by 1 base and J by 0 bases. Measured from the cysteine to the phenylalanine, the CDR3 is 15 residues long. Of all the DNA, just the CDR3 is kept, 45 bases in frame from base 1. CDR1 and CDR2 are read off the germline V gene (reference sequence) as SEHNR and FQNEAQ. The data belong to a study of cytomegalovirus exposure and HLA in healthy donors (dated by TCRdb to about 2017). With respect to the entire study: An earlier analysis of approximately 640 of the donors reported approximately 290 Gb of sequence data and 100 million to 130 million unique TCR beta sequences from around 200 million T cells. On average, 235,054 unique TCR beta nucleotide sequences were sequenced per donor among some 430 genotyped donors of the cohort, with roughly 19% of those sequences being non-productive. In an earlier analysis of over 550 of the donors, high-throughput TCR beta sequencing was used to judge whether each TCR beta V gene segment behaved as functional or pseudogenic. Every repertoire in the discovery cohort had been generated on one and the same sequencing platform. A handful of DR-DQ haplotypes were handled as single units for association and clustering because linkage in the cohort was strong. Besides the first cohort of around 670 subjects, a separate validation cohort made up of over 100 different subjects was used. Both class I and class II loci were covered by HLA typing, at four-digit resolution. In a later genetic analysis, genome-wide SNP genotypes for about three fifths of the roughly 670 donors were used, and that subset was treated as a discovery cohort. Alongside the repertoire data, information on donor age, sex, ethnicity and CMV serostatus was compiled. A later analysis re-examined previously published TCR beta repertoires from just over 650 donors and added high-resolution HLA genotyping to investigate patterns of TCR occurrence. The aim of the study was to test whether cataloging public T cell receptors could identify signatures of past pathogen exposure. Of the 300 to 500 genotyped donors, 80% to 90% were placed in the genetic ancestry cluster associated with self-reported Caucasian donors. The study combined high-throughput TCR immunosequencing, statistical association of individual TCRs with disease status, and machine learning to predict cytomegalovirus infection status. The number of donors typed differed by locus, with about 629-640 for A, B, C, DRB1 and DQB1, over 500 for DQA1, some 570 for DPA1, and approximately 470 for DPB1. The later analysis used no new phenotypic data to find candidate immune exposures, relying instead on TCR beta sequences and their occurrence across donors. An early release covering around 630 HLA-typed donors comprised about 300 gigabases of sequencing data and around 85 million unique TCR sequences. The study profiled the T cell repertoires of under 700 subjects by immunosequencing and related them to cytomegalovirus serostatus. General study outcomes and caveats: Seventeen rarely observed V segments, including chromosome 9 orphons, were excluded from the earlier analysis of several hundred of the donors because counts were too low. Correlated functional status among segregating V segments might be attributable to linkage disequilibrium, but an unknown experimental factor could not be ruled out. HLA typing was unavailable for some donors at each locus, so association tests used only the typed subset. Most CMV-associated TCR beta chains appeared to be HLA-restricted in a later analysis, and the HLA associations seemed to be driven largely by CMV exposure. Across donors, most TCR sequences were observed very rarely, whereas some public TCRs were present in many individuals. A later genetic analysis associated a missense DCLRE1C variant with V-gene and J-gene trimming of TCR beta chains, and an independent cohort replicated the association. The presence/absence analyses assumed that sequencing depth was roughly uniform across donors, and that assumption may not be true. A later analysis associated about 18,000 TCR beta sequences with specific HLA alleles at a false discovery rate of 0.05. In vitro tests confirmed that a few of the cytomegalovirus-associated TCR beta chains recognize cytomegalovirus antigens. When HLA alleles, especially DR and DQ, strongly co-occurred, attributing TCR associations to individual alleles was difficult. In a later genetic analysis, fewer N-insertions in productive TCRs were reported among donors in an Asian-associated ancestry cluster than the approximately 710-donor mean. Because the 87-base-pair reads could not distinguish some IMGT-functional V segments, including TRBV6-2 and TRBV6-3, those segments were excluded. Several of the top co-occurrence clusters appeared to be linked to parvovirus B19, influenza, CMV and Epstein-Barr virus, according to a later analysis. The classifier was reported to diagnose cytomegalovirus status with high specificity and sensitivity in both the original and validation cohorts. Immune exposure information for the cohort was limited to CMV serostatus. Only TCR beta chains were sequenced in this cohort, and the absence of alpha or paired-chain data limited detectable features. A later analysis found that HLA-associated TCR beta chains were more clonally expanded and had lower generation probabilities than equally common non-associated chains. Broadly in line with IMGT annotations, most TCR beta V segments showed up in productive rearrangements about 87% or about 30% of the time in an earlier analysis of approximately 640 of the donors. According to the authors, the approach could potentially be generalized to other disease states and immunological phenotypes. According to a later analysis, TCR association rates differed among HLA loci, with DRB1 alleles showing the most associated TCRs and HLA-C alleles showing the fewest. The study listed 150 to 200 TCR beta chains as associated with cytomegalovirus. A further reported finding was that TCR beta sequences accurately predicted the HLA-A and HLA-B alleles for most subjects in the first cohort. A cluster of highly shared sequence variants was judged likely to represent a technical artifact of the sequencing pipeline.

The specimen sequenced was PBMCs. The sequence links TRBV7-9 to TRBJ2-7; no D gene call is confident. This TCR was sampled from a man in his sixties in good health and CMV-seronegative. At the DNA level, the sequence is TGTGCCAGCAGCTTAGACGCGGTCAACTCCTACGAGCAGTACTTC. It translates to CASSLDAVNSYEQYF.